These 28 T cell receptor beta chains were all obtained from the same sample, sequenced in a study of blood T cell repertoires in COVID-19 (TCRdb year 2020). Libraries were built with the immunoSEQ multiplex PCR assay. TCRdb obtained this table from immuneACCESS and retained in-frame rearrangements with V and J assigned. These tables miss some clones; where compared with another copy, unresolved V genes account for less than half of the shortfall, and the remainder is unexplained. In this sample the table shows tens of thousands of clones, approximately 75% of which occur a single time. About 15% of the sample rests with the top ten. The sample consisted of peripheral blood. The receptors stem from a man of 80 years or more with acute or convalescent COVID-19.

This clone showed up just a few times. The gene calls are TRBV5-1 and TRBJ2-1; 9 bases match TRBD1. V was pared by 4 bases and J by 1 base, with 6 bases of the junction left unmatched. This CDR3 comprises 16 residues. Germline values: CDR1 SGHRS, CDR2 YFSETQ. The CDR3 DNA reads as TGCGCCAGCAGCGGAACAGGGGGCCTTTCCTACAATGAGCAGTTCTTC. As protein: CASSGTGGLSYNEQFF.

The chain uses TRBV27 and TRBJ2-7, with 7 bases matching TRBD1. The germline V gene encodes CDR1 MNHEY and CDR2 SMNVEV (reference sequence). The CDR3 spans 14 residues. V shed 6 bases, J shed 1 base, and the junction held 6 bases outside the gene matches. CDR3 in amino acids: CASRGTGESYEQYF. DNA of the CDR3: TGTGCCAGCAGGGGAACAGGGGAATCCTACGAGCAGTACTTC.

The rearrangement joins TRBV28 to TRBJ2-5; D may be TRBD2 (5 bases). CDR1 and CDR2 from the germline V gene are MDHEN and SYDVKM. V lost 8 bases, J lost 7 bases, and 17 bases lay in between. CDR3 length: 13 residues. The DNA for the CDR3 is TGTGCCAGCTCACTAGAAAGTCCGGGGACCCAGTACTTC. Encoded protein: CASSLESPGTQYF.

The CDR3 protein is CASSTKGQNTEAFF. The CDR3 DNA sequence: TGTGCCAGCTCAACAAAGGGACAGAACACTGAAGCTTTCTTT. The rearrangement joins TRBV18 to TRBJ1-1; tentatively, D is TRBD1 (6 bases). V dropped 5 bases and J dropped 1 base, with 11 bases sitting between them. CDR3 length: 14 residues. Per the germline V gene, CDR1 is KGHSH and CDR2 is LQKENI. Filled out from reference TRBV18 and TRBJ1-1, the complete variable domain reads NAGVMQNPRHLVRRRGQEARLRCSPMKGHSHVYWYRQLPEEGLKFMVYLQKENIIDESGMPKERFSAEFPKEGPSILRIQQVVRGDSAAYFCASSTKGQNTEAFFGQGTRLTVV.

The rearrangement uses TRBV2 and TRBJ2-7; 8 bases are shared with TRBD1. CDR1 SNHLY and CDR2 FYNNEI come from the germline V gene. J lost 5 bases, V lost 2 bases, and 5 bases had no gene match. CDR3 size: 14 residues. In nucleotides, the CDR3 is TGTGCCAGCAGTGAAAACAGGGGGAGAAACGAGCAGTACTTC. Translation: CASSENRGRNEQYF.

The rearrangement uses TRBV6-5 and TRBJ1-2; tentative D call: TRBD1 (5 bases). CDR1 and CDR2 from the germline V gene are MNHEY and SVGAGI. Between the trimmed V and J ends, which lost 7 bases and 7 bases, there was a span of 10 bases. The CDR3 sequence is 11 residues long. The CDR3 coding sequence is TGTGCCAGCAAGGCAGGGTTTGGCTACACCTTC. Translation: CASKAGFGYTF.

CDR3 bases: TGTGCCAGCAGTTACTCTCCAGGGTCACCCCTCCACTTT. Amino acids: CASSYSPGSPLHF. The chain links TRBV6-5 to TRBJ1-6; D possibly corresponds to TRBD1 (5 bases). CDR1 MNHEY and CDR2 SVGAGI come from the germline V gene. Trimming took off 0 bases at V and 10 bases at J, with 7 bases between the two ends. The CDR3 extends over 13 amino acids.

The chain joins TRBV6-5 to TRBJ1-3; D possibly corresponds to TRBD1 (6 bases). Germline V CDR1 and CDR2: MNHEY, SVGAGI. The CDR3 loop spans 16 amino acids. The V end was cut by 4 bases, the J end by 0 bases, with 13 bases between. The CDR3 protein is CASSLEGVYSGNTIYF. The DNA for the CDR3 is TGTGCCAGCAGTTTAGAGGGGGTTTACTCTGGAAACACCATATATTTT.

The rearrangement joins TRBV5-1 to TRBJ1-3; TRBD1 agrees at 7 bases. Germline V gene data show CDR1 as SGHRS and CDR2 as YFSETQ. The ends lost 4 bases at V and 7 bases at J; junction bases unmatched: 11. The CDR3 is 15 residues long. The CDR3 sequence is CASSISQGRANTIYF. The CDR3 nucleotides are TGCGCCAGCAGCATCTCACAGGGGCGTGCGAACACCATATATTTT.

The chain employs TRBV2 and TRBJ2-7, with D unresolved. The CDR3 loop spans 16 amino acids. Trimming removed 1 base from V and 2 bases from J, with 15 bases in between. The germline gives CDR1 SNHLY, CDR2 FYNNEI. CDR3 amino acids: CASSEESDLWAYEQYF. The CDR3 nucleotides read TGTGCCAGCAGTGAAGAATCCGACTTATGGGCCTACGAGCAGTACTTC. Full variable domain (remainder filled in from reference TRBV2 and TRBJ2-7): EPEVTQTPSHQVTQMGQEVILRCVPISNHLYFYWYRQILGQKVEFLVSFYNNEISEKSEIFDDQFSVERPDGSNFTLKIRSTKLEDSAMYFCASSEESDLWAYEQYFGPGTRLTVT.

This rearrangement joins TRBV6-5 to TRBJ2-3, with D tentatively TRBD2 (6 bases). V lost 4 bases and J 3 bases, leaving 14 bases between the germline ends. CDR3 size: 15 residues. Germline loops: CDR1 MNHEY, CDR2 SVGAGI. The CDR3 coding sequence is TGTGCCAGCAGTTCTATCCGGGGGAAGACAGATACGCAGTATTTT. Residues: CASSSIRGKTDTQYF.

The CDR3 DNA follows: TGTGCCAGCAGTGAAGTACAGGGTTCCCAGTACTTC. It codes for CASSEVQGSQYF. The genes are TRBV2 and TRBJ2-5, with D possibly TRBD1 on 6 matching bases. The CDR3 has 12 residues. In germline, CDR1 is SNHLY, CDR2 FYNNEI. The V and J ends lost 1 base and 9 bases respectively, with 9 bases between them. Using reference TRBV2 and TRBJ2-5 for the parts outside the CDR3, the full variable domain is EPEVTQTPSHQVTQMGQEVILRCVPISNHLYFYWYRQILGQKVEFLVSFYNNEISEKSEIFDDQFSVERPDGSNFTLKIRSTKLEDSAMYFCASSEVQGSQYFGPGTRLLVL.

The genes are TRBV15 and TRBJ1-5, with D hard to call. CDR1 and CDR2 (germline): LNHNV, YYDKDF (reference sequence). The CDR3 has 12 amino acids. With 8 bases removed from V and 8 bases from J, the gap between germline ends came to 13 bases. The CDR3 loop reads CATRAGMEPQHF. CDR3 nucleotides: TGTGCCACCCGGGCGGGGATGGAGCCCCAGCATTTT.

The chain links TRBV10-2 to TRBJ1-4; 7 bases match TRBD1. V dropped 3 bases and J dropped 5; count of bases not matched to a gene: 0. CDR1 and CDR2 from the germline V gene are WSHSY and SAAADI. CDR3 length: 13 residues. CDR3 loop: CASSDRGNEKLFF. CDR3 bases: TGCGCCAGCAGTGACAGGGGGAATGAAAAACTGTTTTTT.

The chain links TRBV5-1 to TRBJ1-1; TRBD1 aligns across 7 bases. This CDR3 has 16 residues. Looked up from germline, CDR1 is SGHRS and CDR2 is YFSETQ. The V segment lost 0 bases and the J segment 2 bases; nucleotides outside the gene matches: 7. The CDR3 DNA follows: TGCGCCAGCAGCTTGGAGGGCAGGGGGGAAAACACTGAAGCTTTCTTT. Protein sequence: CASSLEGRGENTEAFF.

This chain joins TRBV3-1 (or the pseudogene TRBV3-2) and TRBJ2-2, with 8 bases identical to TRBD2. Trimming cost V 3 bases and J 0 bases; bases outside gene matches: 3. Germline V CDR1 and CDR2: LGHDT, YNNKEL (reference sequence). CDR3 length: 16 residues. The CDR3 loop reads CASSHLRGANTGELFF. CDR3 in DNA: TGTGCCAGCAGCCATTTGCGGGGGGCGAACACCGGGGAGCTGTTTTTT.

The genes are TRBV6-5 and TRBJ2-3; 7 positions agree with TRBD2. The germline V gene has CDR1 MNHEY and CDR2 SVGAGI. The length of the CDR3 is 12 residues. The V segment lost 4 bases and the J segment 5 bases; nucleotides outside the gene matches: 0. The CDR3 loop is CASSSSGDTQYF. CDR3 coding DNA: TGTGCCAGCAGTTCTAGCGGAGATACGCAGTATTTT.

This clone has only one observation. J is TRBJ2-3 and V is TRBV19; D gene ambiguous. V lost 5 bases to trimming and J lost 4 bases, with 10 bases between them. The germline V gene encodes CDR1 LNHDA and CDR2 SQIVND (reference sequence). The CDR3 loop spans 13 amino acids. CDR3 sequence reads: CASSHGPPDTQYF. Here the CDR3 DNA reads TGTGCCAGTAGTCATGGGCCCCCAGATACGCAGTATTTT.

This clone was seen repeatedly, ten times or more. The chain joins TRBV7-9 to TRBJ2-5, with 7 bases identical to TRBD1. V lost 2 bases, J lost 5 bases, and 2 bases stayed unmatched. This CDR3 is 13 amino acids long. Germline CDR1 reads SEHNR; CDR2 reads FQNEAQ (reference sequence). Here the CDR3 reads CASSLRRGETQYF. In DNA, the CDR3 is TGTGCCAGCAGCTTACGCAGGGGGGAGACCCAGTACTTC.

J is TRBJ1-5 and V is TRBV6-5; TRBD1 agrees at 10 bases. The V segment lost 6 bases and the J segment 7 bases; nucleotides outside the gene matches: 6. In germline, CDR1 is MNHEY, CDR2 SVGAGI. The CDR3 length is 14 residues. CDR3 protein: CASRDQTGGQPQHF. The CDR3 DNA sequence: TGTGCCAGCAGGGATCAGACAGGGGGCCAGCCCCAGCATTTT.

This chain connects TRBV3-1 (or the pseudogene TRBV3-2) to TRBJ2-2; D gene unclear. The V gene lost 0 bases and the J gene lost 6 bases, with 14 bases spanning the gap. Germline V gene lookup returns CDR1 LGHDT and CDR2 YNNKEL (reference sequence). The CDR3 runs 16 residues. The CDR3 here is CASSQDSPRGAGELFF. DNA of the CDR3: TGTGCCAGCAGCCAAGATTCTCCACGAGGCGCCGGGGAGCTGTTTTTT.

The V call is TRBV6-6, the J call TRBJ1-4; TRBD1 agrees at 9 bases. V lost 6 bases, J lost 3 bases, and 8 bases stayed unmatched. Germline V CDR1 and CDR2: MNHNY, SVGAGI (reference sequence). The CDR3 is made up of 16 amino acids. DNA of the CDR3: TGTGCCAGCAGCAACGACAGGGGGGGGGCTAATGAAAAACTGTTTTTT. This codes for CASSNDRGGANEKLFF.

The chain employs TRBV10-1 and TRBJ1-2, with 9 bases fitting TRBD1. The ends lost 3 bases at V and 7 bases at J; junction bases unmatched: 12. Germline V gives CDR1 WNHNN, CDR2 SYGVQD (reference sequence). This CDR3 contains 16 residues. The CDR3 here is CASSDFLGTGNAGYTF. CDR3 DNA sequence: TGCGCCAGCAGTGACTTTTTGGGGACAGGGAATGCTGGCTACACCTTC.

This clone appeared a single time. The CDR3 region is CASSQASNEKLFF. CDR3 nucleotides: TGCGCCAGCAGCCAAGCATCTAATGAAAAACTGTTTTTT. The chain couples TRBV4-1 to TRBJ1-4; no definite D call. CDR3 length: 13 amino acids. Germline V gives CDR1 MGHRA, CDR2 YSYEKL. The V end was cut by 1 base, the J end by 3 bases, with 3 bases between.

The rearrangement links TRBV14 to TRBJ2-7, with 12 nucleotides matching TRBD2. After removal of 4 bases from V and 0 bases from J, the junction contained 10 bases not matched to a gene. The germline V gene has CDR1 SGHDN and CDR2 FVKESK. The length of the CDR3 is 18 residues. The CDR3 DNA is TGTGCCAGCAGCCCGTTATTGGGACTAGCGGGCAGCTCCTACGAGCAGTACTTC. It specifies CASSPLLGLAGSSYEQYF. Complete variable domain (other parts from reference TRBV14 and TRBJ2-7): EAGVTQFPSHSVIEKGQTVTLRCDPISGHDNLYWYRRVMGKEIKFLLHFVKESKQDESGMPNNRFLAERTGGTYSTLKVQPAELEDSGVYFCASSPLLGLAGSSYEQYFGPGTRLTVT.

The chain links TRBV5-4 to TRBJ2-3; 12 bases are a match to TRBD2. This CDR3 is 16 amino acids long. Germline trimming cut 3 bases from V and 2 bases from J; bases unmatched to any gene: 4. Germline V gene data show CDR1 as SGHNT and CDR2 as YYREEE (reference sequence). CDR3 in DNA: TGTGCCAGCAGCTCCGCTAGCGGGGGGGCCACAGATACGCAGTATTTT. Its translation is CASSSASGGATDTQYF.

This clone was seen only once. V gene TRBV11-2 combines with J gene TRBJ2-6; D perhaps matches TRBD1 (6 bases). Trimming removed 6 bases at V and 4 bases at J, with 16 bases between. Germline V gene lookup returns CDR1 SGHAT and CDR2 FQNNGV. The CDR3 runs to 16 residues. The DNA of the CDR3 is TGTGCCAGCAGGCATTATACAGGGCCCGGGGCCAACGTCCTGACTTTC. Amino acids: CASRHYTGPGANVLTF.

The chain has TRBV3-1 (or the pseudogene TRBV3-2) and TRBJ1-1; unclear D gene. CDR1 is LGHDT, CDR2 YNNKEL, per germline (reference sequence). This CDR3 region has 13 residues. V lost 1 base and J 9 bases, leaving 12 bases between the germline ends. The CDR3 protein is CASSQGREKQAFF. In nucleotides, the CDR3 is TGTGCCAGCAGCCAAGGGAGGGAAAAGCAAGCTTTCTTT.